The clone carrying this T cell receptor beta chain was observed many times. Mismatch with germline at one junction end may stem from a read error. RNA served as the template for amplifying TCR beta CDR3 regions. An initial RT-PCR round employing HTBI primers preceded a second-round multiplex PCR. TCRdb ran MiXCR on the multiplex PCR reads and lists one entry per CDR3 protein. Of 660,000 or so distinct CDR3 sequences in the sample, about 38% were seen once. Moderate-to-severe activity, CAS ≥3, NOSPECS ≥4 and a duration under 3 months were seen in donors with ophthalmopathy. Pregnancy or lactation, uncontrolled infections and other autoimmune diseases were grounds for excluding patients. Diagnosis relied on clinical symptoms, serum thyroxine, TRAb, thyroid ultrasound and orbital computed tomography. This record comes from a study of Graves' ophthalmopathy and Graves' hyperthyroidism. Sequenced material: peripheral blood. The origin of this receptor is an adult man with Graves' ophthalmopathy.

Written as DNA, the CDR3 is TGTGCCAGCAGCTTAGGGACCCTACCGATTTTT. Translating gives CASSLGTLPIF. The gene calls are TRBV11-2 and TRBJ1-4, with D unclear. The V gene's germline CDR1 is SGHAT and CDR2 FQNNGV. CDR3 length: 11 amino acids.